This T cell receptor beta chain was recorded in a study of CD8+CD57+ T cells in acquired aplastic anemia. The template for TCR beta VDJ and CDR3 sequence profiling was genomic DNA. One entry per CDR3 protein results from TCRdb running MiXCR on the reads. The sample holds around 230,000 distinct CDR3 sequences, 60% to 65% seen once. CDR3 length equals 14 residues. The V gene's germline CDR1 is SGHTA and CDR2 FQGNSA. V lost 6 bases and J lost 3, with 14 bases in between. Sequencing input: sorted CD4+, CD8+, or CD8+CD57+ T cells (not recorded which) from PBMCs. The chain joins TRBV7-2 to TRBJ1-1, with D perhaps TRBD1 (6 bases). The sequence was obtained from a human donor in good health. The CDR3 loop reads CASSQRGCDTEAFF. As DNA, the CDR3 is TGTGCCAGCAGTCAAAGGGGGTGTGACACTGAAGCTTTCTTT. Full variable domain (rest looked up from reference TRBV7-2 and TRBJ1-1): GAGVSQSPSNKVTEKGKDVELRCDPISGHTALYWYRQSLGQGLEFLIYFQGNSAPDKSGLPSDRFSAERTGGSVSTLTIQRTQQEDSAVYLCASSQRGCDTEAFFGQGTRLTVV.